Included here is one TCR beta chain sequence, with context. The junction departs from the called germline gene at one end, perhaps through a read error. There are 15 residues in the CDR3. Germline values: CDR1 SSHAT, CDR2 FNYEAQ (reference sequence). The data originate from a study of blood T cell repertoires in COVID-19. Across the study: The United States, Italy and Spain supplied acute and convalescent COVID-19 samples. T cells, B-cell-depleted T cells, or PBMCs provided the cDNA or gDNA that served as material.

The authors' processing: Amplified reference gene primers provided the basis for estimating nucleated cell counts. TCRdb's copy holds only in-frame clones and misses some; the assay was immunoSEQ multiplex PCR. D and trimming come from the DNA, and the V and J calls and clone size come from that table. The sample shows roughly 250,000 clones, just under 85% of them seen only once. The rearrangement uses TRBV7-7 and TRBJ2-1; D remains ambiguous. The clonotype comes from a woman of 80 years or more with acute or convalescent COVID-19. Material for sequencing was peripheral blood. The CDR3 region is CASSPLIDHGGSPFF. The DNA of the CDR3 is TGTGCTAGCAGCCCCCTGATAGATCACGGCGGATCGCCGTTCTTC.